A single sample gave rise to the 8 T cell receptor beta chains below, sequenced in a study of blood T cell repertoires in COVID-19 (TCRdb year 2020). Library generation was performed with the immunoSEQ multiplex PCR assay. The source is immuneACCESS, and TCRdb retained only in-frame sequences with V and J called. Part of the clones is not carried over; for the studies checked, unresolved V genes explain less than half of this, and the remainder is unexplained. The sample table records over 200,000 clones; about 92% of these occur just once. Of the sample, approximately 1.2% is held by the ten largest clones. Sample: peripheral blood. These receptors came from a man aged 30-40 years with acute or convalescent COVID-19.

This chain joins TRBV18 and TRBJ1-6; tentatively, D is TRBD1 (5 bases). V lost 4 bases and J 5 bases, leaving 9 bases between the germline ends. Germline V gene sequence: CDR1 KGHSH, CDR2 LQKENI. This CDR3 has 14 amino acids. CDR3: CASSLSRDNSPLHF. DNA of the CDR3: TGTGCCAGCTCACTATCCAGGGATAATTCACCCCTCCACTTT.

The chain employs TRBV6-1 and TRBJ2-2; possibly TRBD2 for D (5 bases). The CDR3 consists of 16 residues. Germline V gene lookup returns CDR1 MNHNS and CDR2 SASEGT. V shed 1 base and J shed 3 bases, with 12 bases lying between them. CDR3 sequence (DNA): TGTGCCAGCAGTGAAGTCAATCTAGCAGACACCGGGGAGCTGTTTTTT. Its translation is CASSEVNLADTGELFF.

The chain joins TRBV28 to TRBJ2-7; possible D gene TRBD2, 6 bases. The CDR3 is 17 residues long. V was clipped by 4 bases and J by 3 bases, with 22 bases between them. Per germline, CDR1 MDHEN and CDR2 SYDVKM. The CDR3 loop reads CASSSNGGGRTFYEQYF. The CDR3 region has the DNA TGTGCCAGCAGTTCCAACGGCGGAGGGAGGACTTTCTACGAGCAGTACTTC.

The chain joins TRBV21-1 to TRBJ2-1; the DNA was not used to check the table's D call, TRBD1. TRBV21-1 is tagged as a pseudogene. The CDR3 is 19 residues long. CDR3 DNA sequence: TGTGCCAGCAGCAAAGGTTCCGTAATCTTGAGGGGGCCTGTTCCTGAGCAGTTCTTC. Translated: CASSKGSVILRGPVPEQFF.

The gene calls are TRBV18 and TRBJ2-5; 8 nucleotides line up with TRBD1. J lost 4 bases, V lost 0 bases, and 7 bases had no gene match. Germline V gives CDR1 KGHSH, CDR2 LQKENI. This CDR3 is built from 16 residues. The CDR3 DNA follows: TGTGCCAGCTCACCACCGCGCAGGACAGGGCGAGAGACCCAGTACTTC. It yields the protein CASSPPRRTGRETQYF.

The chain joins TRBV28 to TRBJ1-2, with TRBD1 identical over 11 bases. CDR3 length equals 14 residues. V lost 0 bases, J lost 6 bases, and 0 bases stayed unmatched. Germline loops: CDR1 MDHEN, CDR2 SYDVKM. Here the CDR3 reads CASSLWDRGHGYTF. The CDR3 DNA is TGTGCCAGCAGTTTATGGGACAGGGGGCATGGCTACACCTTC.

The rearrangement uses TRBV6-6 and TRBJ2-7; 9 nucleotides match TRBD2. The CDR3 has 14 residues. The V gene's germline CDR1 is MNHNY and CDR2 SVGAGI (reference sequence). After removal of 5 bases from V and 5 bases from J, the junction contained 7 bases not matched to a gene. CDR3 DNA: TGTGCCAGCAGTCTCTTAGCGGGAGTGAACGAGCAGTACTTC. The encoded protein is CASSLLAGVNEQYF.

The chain uses TRBV7-2 and TRBJ1-6; the D gene is possibly TRBD1 (6 bases). With 4 bases removed from V and 7 bases from J, the gap between germline ends came to 8 bases. CDR3 length: 13 residues. Germline V gene sequence: CDR1 SGHTA, CDR2 FQGNSA. The DNA of the CDR3 is TGTGCCAGCAGCTCCGGACAGAATTCACCCCTCCACTTT. It is translated as CASSSGQNSPLHF.